This T cell receptor beta chain was captured in a study of shared clonotypes between healthy human individuals. Points from the study as a whole: A handful of donors held 4.5% to 5% of naive CD4 clonotypes in common.

Trimming took off 1 base at V and 6 bases at J, with 13 bases between the two ends. This CDR3 comprises 14 residues. The germline gives CDR1 SGHAT, CDR2 FQNNGV. Concerning this clone itself: The antigen remains unidentified.

This table comes from immunoSEQ multiplex PCR, and its TCRdb copy is limited to in-frame clones, with some not included. Of more than 2 million clones in the sample, over 85% were seen once. As defined, naive CD8 cells were CD45RO-negative and positively selected for CCR7, with terminally differentiated effector memory CD45RA+ cells excluded. The source material was naive CD8+ T cells sorted from blood. The TCR was taken from a man in his late teens or twenties in good health. The chain employs TRBV11-2 and TRBJ2-7; D assignment may be TRBD1 or TRBD2 (6 bases each). The DNA of the CDR3 is TGTGCCAGCAGCTTAGTTAGGGGGGCGGGCGAGCAGTACTTC. This translates into CASSLVRGAGEQYF.